The next 18 T cell receptor beta chains were all read from a single sample in a study of PD-L1 blockade in urothelial cancer. The repertoire was sequenced with immunoSEQ multiplex PCR; TCRdb's copy has only in-frame clones and lacks some. The data show roughly 25,000 clones, roughly 84% seen once. Source: PBMCs, taken around atezolizumab (anti-PD-L1) treatment. The receptor source for this set is a man aged 70-80 years with urothelial cancer.

The rearrangement uses TRBV28 and TRBJ1-2, with a weak D call TRBD1 (6 bases). Per the germline V gene, CDR1 is MDHEN and CDR2 is SYDVKM. V was clipped by 11 bases and J by 6 bases, with 13 bases between them. This CDR3 has 11 residues. In DNA form, the CDR3 reads TGTGCCTTAACAGGGATTGATGGCTACACCTTC. Its protein product is CALTGIDGYTF.

The V gene is TRBV29-1, the J gene TRBJ1-4; D not resolved. The CDR3 contains 14 residues. The germline V and J ends were trimmed by 1 base and 3 bases, with 9 bases remaining between them. Germline assignment: CDR1 SQVTM and CDR2 ANQGSEA. CDR3 DNA sequence: TGCAGCGTTGAAGCCACCGGGGCTAATGAAAAACTGTTTTTT. Amino acid sequence: CSVEATGANEKLFF.

This chain uses TRBV30 with TRBJ1-2; D uncertain. This CDR3 has 13 amino acids. Germline lookup yields CDR1 GTSNPN and CDR2 SVGIG (reference sequence). Trimming removed 2 bases at V and 1 base at J, with 8 bases between. The CDR3 DNA is TGTGCCTGGAGTCTCGGGATTAACTATGGCTACACCTTC. Its protein is CAWSLGINYGYTF.

The rearrangement links TRBV5-1 to TRBJ1-2; a possible D gene is TRBD1 (6 bases). The germline CDR1 and CDR2 sequences are SGHRS and YFSETQ. CDR3 length equals 15 residues. Trimming shortened V by 0 bases and J by 2 bases, and 11 bases separated the two germline ends. The CDR3: CASSLEAGENYGYTF. As DNA, the CDR3 is TGCGCCAGCAGCTTGGAGGCAGGGGAGAACTATGGCTACACCTTC.

The table lists this clone with a count of one. V is TRBV11-3 and J is TRBJ2-1, with TRBD2 matching over 11 bases. With 5 bases clipped from V and 0 bases from J, the junction kept 3 bases outside the gene matches. Per the germline V gene, CDR1 is SGHNT and CDR2 is YENEEA. CDR3 length: 16 amino acids. For the CDR3, the DNA is TGTGCCAGCAGCGGTAGCGGGAGGGCCTCCTACAATGAGCAGTTCTTC. Protein sequence: CASSGSGRASYNEQFF.

By share, this clone ranks as medium-sized. V gene TRBV7-9 combines with J gene TRBJ2-1, with TRBD2 matching over 9 bases. Germline V gene data show CDR1 as SEHNR and CDR2 as FQNEAQ (reference sequence). V dropped 0 bases and J dropped 7; count of bases not matched to a gene: 4. This CDR3 is 15 amino acids long. DNA for the CDR3: TGTGCCAGCAGCTTAGCAAGCGGGAGGATGAATGAGCAGTTCTTC. Its translation: CASSLASGRMNEQFF.

V usage is TRBV2 and J usage is TRBJ1-2; TRBD1 might be the D (6 bases). Trimming removed 5 bases from V and 5 bases from J, with 12 bases in between. The CDR3 runs to 13 residues. Germline assignment: CDR1 SNHLY and CDR2 FYNNEI. The CDR3 sequence: CASSSQGGYGYTF. Here the CDR3 DNA reads TGTGCCAGCAGTTCACAGGGCGGGTATGGCTACACCTTC.

The chain is built from TRBV12-5 and TRBJ2-5; 8 nucleotides agree with TRBD1. The germline CDR1 and CDR2 sequences are LGHNT and FRNRAP. CDR3 length: 14 amino acids. Trimming cost V 6 bases and J 5 bases; bases outside gene matches: 8. This chain's CDR3 is CASGQGASEETQYF. The CDR3 DNA reads as TGTGCTAGTGGGCAGGGGGCGAGTGAGGAGACCCAGTACTTC.

Only one count was recorded for this clone. This sequence joins TRBV10-3 and TRBJ2-2; TRBD1 agrees at 8 bases. CDR1 is ENHRY and CDR2 is SYGVKD in the germline V gene. This CDR3 has 14 residues. The ends lost 5 bases at V and 10 bases at J; junction bases unmatched: 9. CDR3: CAISPGQGEEELFF. For the CDR3, the DNA is TGTGCCATCAGTCCCGGACAGGGAGAGGAGGAGCTGTTTTTT.

The chain carries TRBV29-1 and TRBJ2-2; D possibly corresponds to TRBD1 (5 bases). This CDR3 has 14 amino acids. Trimming cost V 7 bases and J 3 bases, with 15 bases left between them. Germline lookup yields CDR1 SQVTM and CDR2 ANQGSEA. This chain's CDR3 is CSAIRVPDTGELFF. The CDR3 DNA follows: TGCAGCGCAATCAGGGTGCCGGACACCGGGGAGCTGTTTTTT.

CDR3 residues: CASSLTEYEQYF. The DNA of the CDR3 is TGTGCCAGCAGCCTGACAGAATACGAGCAGTACTTC. The chain couples TRBV2 to TRBJ2-7; the D gene is possibly TRBD1 (5 bases). The CDR3 has 12 amino acids. The germline V gene has CDR1 SNHLY and CDR2 FYNNEI. V shed 6 bases and J shed 4 bases, with 10 bases lying between them.

The chain couples TRBV2 to TRBJ2-3; TRBD1 aligns across 8 bases. Germline CDR1 and CDR2: SNHLY and FYNNEI. Trimming at V came to 6 bases and at J to 2 bases, leaving 7 bases not matched to a gene. The CDR3 spans 15 residues. As DNA, the CDR3 is TGTGCCAGCAGACCCGGACAGGGCCCCACAGATACGCAGTATTTT. It is translated as CASRPGQGPTDTQYF.

The rearrangement uses TRBV7-9 and TRBJ2-2; D is ambiguous. Germline V gene sequence: CDR1 SEHNR, CDR2 FQNEAQ (reference sequence). The CDR3 length is 14 residues. V gave up 5 bases and J gave up 6 bases, with 13 bases separating them. CDR3 in DNA: TGTGCCAGCAGCGATAGCCCGGGTCCCGGGGAGCTGTTTTTT. Protein: CASSDSPGPGELFF.

The J gene is TRBJ1-2, the V gene TRBV19; 7 nucleotides match TRBD1. The CDR3 has 13 amino acids. Germline values: CDR1 LNHDA, CDR2 SQIVND (reference sequence). Trimming at V came to 5 bases and at J to 2 bases, leaving 2 bases not matched to a gene. CDR3 nucleotide sequence: TGTGCCAGTAGTTCGGGACAGAACTATGGCTACACCTTC. Its protein product is CASSSGQNYGYTF.

The V gene is TRBV5-1, the J gene TRBJ1-2, with a weak D call TRBD1 (6 bases). The CDR3 runs 16 residues. V was trimmed by 0 bases and J by 2 bases, leaving 14 bases between them. Germline CDR1 is SGHRS and CDR2 is YFSETQ. Here the CDR3 reads CASSLAGDGFNYGYTF. CDR3 nucleotide sequence: TGCGCCAGCAGCTTGGCAGGGGACGGCTTCAACTATGGCTACACCTTC. The full variable domain, its missing parts supplied by reference TRBV5-1 and TRBJ1-2, is KAGVTQTPRYLIKTRGQQVTLSCSPISGHRSVSWYQQTPGQGLQFLFEYFSETQRNKGNFPGRFSGRQFSNSRSEMNVSTLELGDSALYLCASSLAGDGFNYGYTFGSGTRLTVV.

The sample holds one count of this clone. The rearrangement links TRBV27 to TRBJ2-7, with 7 nucleotides matching TRBD2. Unmatched junction bases numbered 7, after V lost 5 bases and J lost 3 bases. Germline loops: CDR1 MNHEY, CDR2 SMNVEV (reference sequence). This CDR3 is built from 14 residues. The CDR3 is CASSPGLVSYEQYF. In DNA, the CDR3 is TGTGCCAGCAGTCCTGGACTAGTTAGCTACGAGCAGTACTTC.

V gene TRBV14 combines with J gene TRBJ1-1, with 8 bases matching TRBD1. The CDR3 loop spans 14 amino acids. Trimming cost V 6 bases and J 10 bases; bases outside gene matches: 13. Germline CDR1 and CDR2: SGHDN and FVKESK. The CDR3 DNA reads as TGTGCCAGCAGTCGCAGCAGGGGGCAAGACGGAGCTTTCTTT. It is translated as CASSRSRGQDGAFF.

The V and J genes are TRBV15 and TRBJ1-2, with TRBD1 as a possible D gene (5 bases). The CDR3 is 13 residues long. Germline values: CDR1 LNHNV, CDR2 YYDKDF (reference sequence). V was shortened by 1 base and J by 4 bases, with 7 bases between the two germline ends. The DNA of the CDR3 is TGTGCCACCAGCAGAGGGGGGGGCTATGGCTACACCTTC. As protein: CATSRGGGYGYTF.